These 8 T cell receptor beta chains came from one sample sequenced in a study of human T cells and chemical hapten exposure. The time point here: patch test 1, 2 weeks after DPC sensitization. Treatment defined: therapeutic diphenylcyclopropenone sensitization with weekly scalp DPC. TCRdb used MiXCR to reprocess the RACE reads, holding one entry per CDR3 protein. The sample yields 180,000 or so distinct CDR3 sequences, about 14% seen once. The sample in question was whole blood, obtained in connection with sensitization to the hapten diphenylcyclopropenone (DPC). These receptors all stem from a woman aged 25 to 45 with alopecia areata. Some clones in this sample may be carry-over from other donors' samples.

This clonotype was counted between two and nine times. V and J are TRBV3-2 and TRBJ2-7; TRBD2, the table's D call, was not compared with the DNA. TRBV3-2 is termed a pseudogene. This CDR3 region has 17 residues. CDR3 nucleotides: TGTGCCAGCAGCCAAGTTTGGCGGGAGAGCTCCTCCTACGAGCAGTACTTC. Amino acid sequence: CASSQVWRESSSYEQYF.

This clonotype was picked up many times. The V call is TRBV7-9, the J call TRBJ2-7; D not certain. V lost 1 base to trimming and J lost 2 bases, with 6 bases between them. CDR3 size: 13 residues. Germline assignment: CDR1 SEHNR and CDR2 FQNEAQ (reference sequence). The CDR3 here is CASSLDGTYEQYF. The CDR3 DNA is TGTGCCAGCAGCTTAGACGGAACCTACGAGCAGTACTTC.

This clonotype was picked up a small number of times. CDR3 coding DNA: TGTGCCAGCAGTTTGGACAGAAGCACAGATACGCAGTATTTT. It specifies CASSLDRSTDTQYF. The V call is TRBV27, the J call TRBJ2-3; D perhaps matches TRBD1 (6 bases). In germline, CDR1 is MNHEY, CDR2 SMNVEV (reference sequence). V was pared by 3 bases and J by 0 bases, with 7 bases between. The CDR3 runs 14 residues.

This clonotype was counted ten times or more. The chain uses TRBV29-1 and TRBJ1-2; D is uncertain. The CDR3 is 12 residues long. Germline CDR1 and CDR2: SQVTM and ANQGSEA. Trimming removed 3 bases from V and 2 bases from J, with 7 bases in between. This CDR3 is CSVELPNYGYTF. For the CDR3, the DNA is TGCAGCGTTGAGTTGCCCAACTATGGCTACACCTTC. The full variable domain, completed using reference TRBV29-1 and TRBJ1-2, is SAVISQKPSRDICQRGTSLTIQCQVDSQVTMMFWYRQQPGQSLTLIATANQGSEATYESGFVIDKFPISRPNLTFSTLTVSNMSPEDSSIYLCSVELPNYGYTFGSGTRLTVV.

This rearrangement joins TRBV7-2 to TRBJ2-2, with D perhaps matching TRBD2 (5 bases). This CDR3 has 16 amino acids. V dropped 5 bases and J dropped 0 bases, with 13 bases sitting between them. CDR1 is SGHTA and CDR2 is FQGNSA in the germline V gene. Here the CDR3 reads CASSPQTGTNTGELFF. CDR3 sequence (DNA): TGTGCCAGCAGCCCTCAGACGGGGACGAACACCGGGGAGCTGTTTTTT.

This clonotype was recorded a few times. This chain connects TRBV24-1 to TRBJ2-5; D possibly matches TRBD1 or TRBD2 (5 bases each). CDR1 KGHDR and CDR2 SFDVKD come from the germline V gene. This CDR3 comprises 12 residues. V was pared by 10 bases and J by 5 bases, with 13 bases between. CDR3 nucleotides: TGTGCCACTAGGGACCAGAAGGAGACCCAGTACTTC. Translating gives CATRDQKETQYF.

This clonotype turned up a few times. Written as DNA, the CDR3 is TGTGCCAGCAGCTTGGGAGACAGACTCTCTGGAAACACCATATATTTT. Its protein product is CASSLGDRLSGNTIYF. The chain is built from TRBV11-2 and TRBJ1-3, with D maybe TRBD1 (5 bases). Trimming left V 3 bases short and J 0 bases short, with 12 bases between. The CDR3 runs to 16 residues. The germline V gene has CDR1 SGHAT and CDR2 FQNNGV.

There are a few counts of this clonotype. This chain connects TRBV29-1 to TRBJ1-2; D possibly corresponds to TRBD1 (5 bases). V lost 1 base to trimming and J lost 2 bases, with 14 bases between them. This CDR3 is 15 amino acids long. CDR1 is SQVTM, CDR2 ANQGSEA, per germline. In nucleotides, the CDR3 is TGCAGCGTTGAAGGTATCCAGGGCCAAAACTATGGCTACACCTTC. Amino acids: CSVEGIQGQNYGYTF.